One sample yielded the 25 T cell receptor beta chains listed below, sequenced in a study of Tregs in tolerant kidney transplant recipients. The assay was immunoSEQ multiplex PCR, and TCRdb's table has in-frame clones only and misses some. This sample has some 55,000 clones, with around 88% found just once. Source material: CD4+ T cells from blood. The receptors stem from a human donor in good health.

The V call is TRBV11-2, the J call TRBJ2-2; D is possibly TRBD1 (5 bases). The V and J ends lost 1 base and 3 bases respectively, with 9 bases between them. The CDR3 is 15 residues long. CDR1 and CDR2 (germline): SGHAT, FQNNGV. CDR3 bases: TGTGCCAGCAGCTTAGGTAACAGGTACACCGGGGAGCTGTTTTTT. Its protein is CASSLGNRYTGELFF.

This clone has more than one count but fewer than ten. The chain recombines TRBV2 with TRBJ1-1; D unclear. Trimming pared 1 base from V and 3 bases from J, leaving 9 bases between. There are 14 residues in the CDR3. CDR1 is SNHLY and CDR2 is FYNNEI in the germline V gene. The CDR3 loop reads CASSEGRGYTEAFF. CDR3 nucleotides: TGTGCCAGCAGTGAAGGGAGAGGGTACACTGAAGCTTTCTTT.

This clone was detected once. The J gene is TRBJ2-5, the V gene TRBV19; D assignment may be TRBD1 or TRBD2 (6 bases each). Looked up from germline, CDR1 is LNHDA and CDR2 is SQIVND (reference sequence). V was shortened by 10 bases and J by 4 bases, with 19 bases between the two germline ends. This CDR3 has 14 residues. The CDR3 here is CATAKGGTGETQYF. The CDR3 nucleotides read TGTGCCACCGCGAAAGGGGGGACGGGAGAGACCCAGTACTTC. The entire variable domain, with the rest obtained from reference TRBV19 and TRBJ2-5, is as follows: DGGITQSPKYLFRKEGQNVTLSCEQNLNHDAMYWYRQDPGQGLRLIYYSQIVNDFQKGDIAEGYSVSREKKESFPLTVTSAQKNPTAFYLCATAKGGTGETQYFGPGTRLLVL.

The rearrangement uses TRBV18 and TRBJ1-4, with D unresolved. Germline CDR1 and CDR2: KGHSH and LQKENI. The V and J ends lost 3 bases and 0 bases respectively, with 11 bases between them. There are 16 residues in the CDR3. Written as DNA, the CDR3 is TGTGCCAGCTCACCGGAGCGTGATACAACTAATGAAAAACTGTTTTTT. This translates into CASSPERDTTNEKLFF.

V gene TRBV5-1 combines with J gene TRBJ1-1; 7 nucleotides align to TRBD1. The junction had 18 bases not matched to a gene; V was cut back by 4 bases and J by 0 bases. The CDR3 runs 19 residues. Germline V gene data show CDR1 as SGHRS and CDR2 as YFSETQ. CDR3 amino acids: CASSPSPYRGGRLNTEAFF. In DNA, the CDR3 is TGCGCCAGCAGCCCTTCCCCTTACAGGGGTGGTCGTTTGAACACTGAAGCTTTCTTT.

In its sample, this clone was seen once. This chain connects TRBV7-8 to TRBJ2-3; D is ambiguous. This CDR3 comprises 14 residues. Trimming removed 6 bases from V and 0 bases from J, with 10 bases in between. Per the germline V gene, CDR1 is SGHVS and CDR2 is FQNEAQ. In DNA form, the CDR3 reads TGTGCCAGCAGAGGTCATGCGAGCACAGATACGCAGTATTTT. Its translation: CASRGHASTDTQYF.

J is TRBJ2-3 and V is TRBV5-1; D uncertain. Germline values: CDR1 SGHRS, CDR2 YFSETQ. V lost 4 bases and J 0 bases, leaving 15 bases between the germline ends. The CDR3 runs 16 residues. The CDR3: CASSPGRSRSTDTQYF. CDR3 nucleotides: TGCGCCAGCAGCCCCGGACGGAGTCGTAGCACAGATACGCAGTATTTT.

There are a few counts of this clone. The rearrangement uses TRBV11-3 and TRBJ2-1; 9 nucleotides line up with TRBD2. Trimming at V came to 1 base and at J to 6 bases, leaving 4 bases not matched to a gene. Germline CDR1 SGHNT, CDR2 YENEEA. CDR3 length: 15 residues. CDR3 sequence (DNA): TGTGCCAGCAGCTTAGTCCTGCGGGAGGGCAATGAGCAGTTCTTC. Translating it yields CASSLVLREGNEQFF.

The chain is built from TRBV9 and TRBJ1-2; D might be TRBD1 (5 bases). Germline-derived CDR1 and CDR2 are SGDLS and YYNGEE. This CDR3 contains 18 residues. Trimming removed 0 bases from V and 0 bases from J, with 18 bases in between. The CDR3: CASSVAESGVSANYGYTF. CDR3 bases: TGTGCCAGCAGCGTAGCTGAATCGGGGGTATCGGCTAACTATGGCTACACCTTC. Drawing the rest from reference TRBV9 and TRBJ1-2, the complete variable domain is DSGVTQTPKHLITATGQRVTLRCSPRSGDLSVYWYQQSLDQGLQFLIQYYNGEERAKGNILERFSAQQFPDLHSELNLSSLELGDSALYFCASSVAESGVSANYGYTFGSGTRLTVV.

DNA of the CDR3: TGTGCCAGCAGCTTGGACGGGGCCCGGGGCGGATACACCGGGGAGCTGTTTTTT. It specifies CASSLDGARGGYTGELFF. J is TRBJ2-2 and V is TRBV5-4, with D possibly being TRBD1 or TRBD2 (5 bases each). The germline V gene encodes CDR1 SGHNT and CDR2 YYREEE (reference sequence). The length of the CDR3 is 18 residues. Trimming cost V 0 bases and J 3 bases, with 18 bases left between them.

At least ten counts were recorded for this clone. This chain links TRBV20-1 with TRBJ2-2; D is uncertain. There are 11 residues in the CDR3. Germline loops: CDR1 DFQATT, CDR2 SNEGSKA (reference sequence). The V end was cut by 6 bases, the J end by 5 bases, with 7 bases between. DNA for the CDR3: TGCAGTGCCACAGAAACCGGGGAGCTGTTTTTT. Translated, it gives CSATETGELFF.

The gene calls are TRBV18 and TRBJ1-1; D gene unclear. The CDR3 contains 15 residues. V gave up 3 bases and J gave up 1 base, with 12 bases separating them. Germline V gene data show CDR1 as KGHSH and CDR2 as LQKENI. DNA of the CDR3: TGTGCCAGCTCACCGGCACCGACAACGAACACTGAAGCTTTCTTT. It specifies CASSPAPTTNTEAFF.

The CDR3 nucleotides are TGTGCCAGCAGTTACCAGGGTACGCAGTATTTT. It yields the protein CASSYQGTQYF. The chain is built from TRBV6-5 and TRBJ2-3; maybe TRBD1 (5 bases). Germline loops: CDR1 MNHEY, CDR2 SVGAGI. The V end was cut by 2 bases, the J end by 8 bases, with 5 bases between. This CDR3 region has 11 residues.

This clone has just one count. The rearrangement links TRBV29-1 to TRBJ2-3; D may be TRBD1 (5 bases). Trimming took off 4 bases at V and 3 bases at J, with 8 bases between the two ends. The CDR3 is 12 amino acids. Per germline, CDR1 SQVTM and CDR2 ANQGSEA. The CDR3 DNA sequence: TGCAGCGTTGCCAGGGTGACAGATACGCAGTATTTT. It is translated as CSVARVTDTQYF.

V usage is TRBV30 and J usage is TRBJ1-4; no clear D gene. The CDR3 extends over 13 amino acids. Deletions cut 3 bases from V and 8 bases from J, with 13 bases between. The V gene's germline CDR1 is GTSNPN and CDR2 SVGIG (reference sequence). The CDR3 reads CAWRQSQGEKLFF. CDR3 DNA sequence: TGTGCCTGGAGGCAAAGCCAAGGGGAAAAACTGTTTTTT. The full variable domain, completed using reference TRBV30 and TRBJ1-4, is SQTIHQWPATLVQPVGSPLSLECTVEGTSNPNLYWYRQAAGRGLQLLFYSVGIGQISSEVPQNLSASRPQDRQFILSSKKLLLSDSGFYLCAWRQSQGEKLFFGSGTQLSVL.

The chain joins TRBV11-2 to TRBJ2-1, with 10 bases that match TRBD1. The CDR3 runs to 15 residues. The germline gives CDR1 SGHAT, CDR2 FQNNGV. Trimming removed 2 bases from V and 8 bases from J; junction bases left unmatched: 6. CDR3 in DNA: TGTGCCAGCAGCTTACTCCGGGACAGGGGTCATGAGCAGTTCTTC. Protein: CASSLLRDRGHEQFF. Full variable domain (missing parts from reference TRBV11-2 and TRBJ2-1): EAGVAQSPRYKIIEKRQSVAFWCNPISGHATLYWYQQILGQGPKLLIQFQNNGVVDDSQLPKDRFSAERLKGVDSTLKIQPAKLEDSAVYLCASSLLRDRGHEQFFGPGTRLTVL.

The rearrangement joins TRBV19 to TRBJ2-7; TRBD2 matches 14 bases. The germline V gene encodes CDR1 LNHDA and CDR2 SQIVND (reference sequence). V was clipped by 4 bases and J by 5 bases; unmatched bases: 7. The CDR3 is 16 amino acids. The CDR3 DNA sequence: TGTGCCAGTAGTACACAGGGGACTAGCGGGAGTGACGAGCAGTACTTC. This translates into CASSTQGTSGSDEQYF.

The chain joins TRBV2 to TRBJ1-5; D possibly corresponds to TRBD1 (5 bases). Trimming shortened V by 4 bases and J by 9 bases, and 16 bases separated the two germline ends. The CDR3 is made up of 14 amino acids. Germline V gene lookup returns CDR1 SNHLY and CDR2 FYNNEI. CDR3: CASSATGGLGPQHF. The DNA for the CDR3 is TGTGCCAGCAGTGCTACAGGAGGTTTAGGGCCCCAGCATTTT.

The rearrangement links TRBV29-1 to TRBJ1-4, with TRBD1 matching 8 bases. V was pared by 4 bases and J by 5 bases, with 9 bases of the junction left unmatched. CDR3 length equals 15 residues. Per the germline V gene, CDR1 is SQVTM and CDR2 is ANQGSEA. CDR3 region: CSVAPAAGGNEKLFF. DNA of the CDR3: TGCAGCGTTGCCCCCGCGGCAGGGGGCAATGAAAAACTGTTTTTT. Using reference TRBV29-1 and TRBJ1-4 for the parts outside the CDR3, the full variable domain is SAVISQKPSRDICQRGTSLTIQCQVDSQVTMMFWYRQQPGQSLTLIATANQGSEATYESGFVIDKFPISRPNLTFSTLTVSNMSPEDSSIYLCSVAPAAGGNEKLFFGSGTQLSVL.

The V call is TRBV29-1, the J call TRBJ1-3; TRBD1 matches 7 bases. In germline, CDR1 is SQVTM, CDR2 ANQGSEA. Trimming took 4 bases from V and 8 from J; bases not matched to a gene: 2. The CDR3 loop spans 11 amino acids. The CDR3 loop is CSVGQGDTIYF. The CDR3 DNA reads TGCAGCGTTGGGCAGGGGGACACCATATATTTT.

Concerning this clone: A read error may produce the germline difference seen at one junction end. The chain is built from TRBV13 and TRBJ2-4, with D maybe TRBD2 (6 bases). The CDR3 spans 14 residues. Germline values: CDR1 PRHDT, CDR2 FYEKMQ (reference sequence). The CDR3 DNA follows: TGTGCCGGCAGTTACGGGACTTTGGGTAGCATTCAGTACTTC. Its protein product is CAGSYGTLGSIQYF.

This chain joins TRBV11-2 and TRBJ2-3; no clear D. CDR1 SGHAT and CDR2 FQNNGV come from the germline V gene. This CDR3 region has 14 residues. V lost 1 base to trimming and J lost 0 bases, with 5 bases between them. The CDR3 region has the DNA TGTGCCAGCAGCTTAGCGCCTAGCACAGATACGCAGTATTTT. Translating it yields CASSLAPSTDTQYF.

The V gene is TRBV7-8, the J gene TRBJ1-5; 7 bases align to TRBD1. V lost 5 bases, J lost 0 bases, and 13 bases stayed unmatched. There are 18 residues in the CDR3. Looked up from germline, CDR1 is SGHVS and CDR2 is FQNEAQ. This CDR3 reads CASSKGHGDSYSNQPQHF. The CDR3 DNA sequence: TGTGCCAGCAGCAAAGGGCACGGGGACAGTTATAGCAATCAGCCCCAGCATTTT.

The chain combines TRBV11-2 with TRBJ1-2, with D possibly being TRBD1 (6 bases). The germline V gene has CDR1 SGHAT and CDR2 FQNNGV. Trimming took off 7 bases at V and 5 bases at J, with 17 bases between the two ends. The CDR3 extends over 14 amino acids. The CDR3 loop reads CASTLTGKEYGYTF. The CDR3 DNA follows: TGTGCCAGCACTTTAACAGGGAAAGAATATGGCTACACCTTC.

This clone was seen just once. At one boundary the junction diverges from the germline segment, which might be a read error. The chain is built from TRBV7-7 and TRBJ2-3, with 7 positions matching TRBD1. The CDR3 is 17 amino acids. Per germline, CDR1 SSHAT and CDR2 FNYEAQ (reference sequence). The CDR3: CASSLKAVTGPTDTQYF. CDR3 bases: TGTGCTAGCAGCTTAAAGGCCGTGACAGGGCCCACAGATACGCAGTATTTT.